This entry lists 28 T cell receptor beta chains sequenced from one sample in a study of T cell responses to AZD1222 COVID-19 vaccine. Libraries were prepared by immunoSEQ multiplex PCR; TCRdb keeps only in-frame clonotypes and omits some of them. The sample shows roughly 93,000 clones, roughly nine tenths of them seen only once. The sample here was peripheral blood, taken 28 days after the second AZD1222 dose. The receptors derive from an adult who received the AZD1222 COVID-19 vaccine.

This clone occurred once. The V gene is TRBV11-3, the J gene TRBJ2-3; TRBD2 aligns across 9 bases. V gave up 4 bases and J gave up 0 bases; unmatched junction bases: 17. This CDR3 spans 20 amino acids. Germline CDR1 SGHNT, CDR2 YENEEA. The CDR3 DNA reads as TGTGCCAGCAGCTCCCGTCGGAGCGGGGGGCTATCCTATAGCACAGATACGCAGTATTTT. Its protein is CASSSRRSGGLSYSTDTQYF. Drawing the rest from reference TRBV11-3 and TRBJ2-3, the complete variable domain is EAGVVQSPRYKIIEKKQPVAFWCNPISGHNTLYWYLQNLGQGPELLIRYENEEAVDDSQLPKDRFSAERLKGVDSTLKIQPAELGDSAVYLCASSSRRSGGLSYSTDTQYFGPGTRLTVL.

The chain uses TRBV13 and TRBJ2-5; unclear D gene. Deletions cut 5 bases from V and 2 bases from J, with 6 bases between. Per the germline V gene, CDR1 is PRHDT and CDR2 is FYEKMQ (reference sequence). This CDR3 has 12 amino acids. The CDR3 DNA follows: TGTGCCAGCAGCCTTGAACAAGAGACCCAGTACTTC. Its translation is CASSLEQETQYF.

V and J are TRBV29-1 and TRBJ2-3, with D possibly being TRBD2 (6 bases). CDR1 SQVTM and CDR2 ANQGSEA come from the germline V gene. V lost 4 bases and J lost 2, with 7 bases in between. The length of the CDR3 is 12 residues. CDR3 coding DNA: TGCAGCGTTGGGGACTTCACAGATACGCAGTATTTT. Its translation is CSVGDFTDTQYF.

The chain has TRBV10-2 and TRBJ1-2; D gene ambiguous. CDR3 size: 14 residues. V was trimmed by 2 bases and J by 0 bases, leaving 7 bases between them. CDR1 WSHSY and CDR2 SAAADI come from the germline V gene. The CDR3, as DNA: TGCGCCAGCAGTGAGCTACAAGCTAACTATGGCTACACCTTC. Translated, it gives CASSELQANYGYTF.

The rearrangement joins TRBV5-8 to TRBJ2-4; no clear D gene. Germline CDR1 is SGHTS and CDR2 is YDEGEE. The V end lost 4 bases, the J end lost 4 bases, and 3 bases lay between the germline ends. The CDR3 sequence is 11 residues long. CDR3 sequence reads: CASSPKNIQYF. DNA of the CDR3: TGTGCCAGCAGCCCAAAAAACATTCAGTACTTC.

The chain carries TRBV7-3 and TRBJ2-5, with TRBD2 matching 9 bases. The CDR3 extends over 17 amino acids. Germline V gives CDR1 SGHTA, CDR2 FQGTGA. The V gene end was trimmed by 5 bases and the J gene end by 4 bases; junction bases not matched to a gene: 14. This chain's CDR3 is CASSPYGAGGLGETQYF. Written as DNA, the CDR3 is TGTGCCAGCAGCCCTTATGGGGCGGGGGGGCTCGGAGAGACCCAGTACTTC.

The V and J genes are TRBV12-3 or TRBV12-4 and TRBJ1-1; D remains unclear. This CDR3 contains 13 residues. With 3 bases removed from V and 0 bases from J, the gap between germline ends came to 5 bases. CDR3 nucleotides: TGTGCCAGCAGTTTGAACGTGAACACTGAAGCTTTCTTT. Translating gives CASSLNVNTEAFF.

The chain is built from TRBV19 and TRBJ1-2; D remains ambiguous. Germline CDR1 and CDR2: LNHDA and SQIVND (reference sequence). V shed 8 bases and J shed 2 bases, with 12 bases lying between them. This CDR3 has 13 amino acids. The CDR3 region is CASQASVNYGYTF. The CDR3 DNA reads TGTGCCAGTCAGGCGTCGGTGAACTATGGCTACACCTTC.

The chain combines TRBV11-2 with TRBJ2-2; TRBD2 might be the D (6 bases). The CDR3 runs 14 residues. Germline lookup yields CDR1 SGHAT and CDR2 FQNNGV. Deletions cut 5 bases from V and 6 bases from J, with 13 bases between. The CDR3 protein is CASSPRRGPGELFF. CDR3 nucleotide sequence: TGTGCCAGCAGCCCCAGGCGGGGACCCGGGGAGCTGTTTTTT.

This chain links TRBV3-1 (or the pseudogene TRBV3-2) with TRBJ1-1; perhaps TRBD1 as D (5 bases). The germline CDR1 and CDR2 sequences are LGHDT and YNNKEL (reference sequence). Trimming removed 5 bases from V and 11 bases from J, with 12 bases in between. There are 11 residues in the CDR3. The CDR3 is CASSSDSLAFF. The CDR3 DNA follows: TGTGCCAGCAGCTCAGACAGCCTGGCTTTCTTT.

The chain has TRBV7-2 and TRBJ1-5; perhaps TRBD1 as D (5 bases). Trimming removed 5 bases from V and 7 bases from J, with 30 bases in between. The CDR3 loop spans 19 amino acids. Germline V gives CDR1 SGHTA, CDR2 FQGNSA. CDR3 sequence reads: CASSPSIGAVSRTGQPQHF. For the CDR3, the DNA is TGTGCCAGCAGCCCCTCGATCGGGGCAGTCAGTAGGACGGGACAGCCCCAGCATTTT.

The V call is TRBV27, the J call TRBJ1-2; a possible D gene is TRBD1 (6 bases). Trimming left V 0 bases short and J 2 bases short, with 7 bases between. This CDR3 has 14 amino acids. The V gene's germline CDR1 is MNHEY and CDR2 SMNVEV (reference sequence). CDR3 DNA sequence: TGTGCCAGCAGTTTATCAACAGGGAACTATGGCTACACCTTC. As protein: CASSLSTGNYGYTF.

This clone has a handful of counts. The chain combines TRBV7-2 with TRBJ2-7; either TRBD1 or TRBD2 may supply D (6 bases each). Germline V CDR1 and CDR2: SGHTA, FQGNSA. Trimming pared 0 bases from V and 3 bases from J, leaving 18 bases between. The CDR3 length is 17 residues. CDR3 residues: CASSLAIIGGLVYEQYF. CDR3 DNA: TGTGCCAGCAGCTTAGCTATAATTGGGGGGCTGGTCTACGAGCAGTACTTC.

The J gene is TRBJ2-2, the V gene TRBV5-4; D not certain. CDR1 is SGHNT and CDR2 is YYREEE in the germline V gene (reference sequence). V shed 0 bases and J shed 6 bases, with 15 bases lying between them. The length of the CDR3 is 16 residues. CDR3 nucleotides: TGTGCCAGCAGCTTGGTAGCTAGTAGTCGCGCCGGGGAGCTGTTTTTT. Its translation: CASSLVASSRAGELFF.

This clone was seen just once. The CDR3 nucleotides read TGTGCCAGCAGTCCCCGGACAGGAGGGACTGAAGCTTTCTTT. Translated: CASSPRTGGTEAFF. J is TRBJ1-1 and V is TRBV6-6; the match to TRBD1 covers 7 bases. This CDR3 is 14 amino acids long. The V segment lost 5 bases and the J segment 5 bases; nucleotides outside the gene matches: 8. Germline-derived CDR1 and CDR2 are MNHNY and SVGAGI (reference sequence).

V and J are TRBV6-6 and TRBJ2-6; D is unresolved. Germline V gene lookup returns CDR1 MNHNY and CDR2 SVGAGI (reference sequence). There are 15 residues in the CDR3. V was shortened by 4 bases and J by 0 bases, with 7 bases between the two germline ends. The CDR3 nucleotides are TGTGCCAGCAGTTCCCCCGGCTCTGGGGCCAACGTCCTGACTTTC. It translates to CASSSPGSGANVLTF.

This clone was picked up one time. The chain couples TRBV28 to TRBJ2-3, with 10 bases identical to TRBD1. Germline-derived CDR1 and CDR2 are MDHEN and SYDVKM. The CDR3 has 15 residues. The J segment lost 1 base and the V segment lost 3 bases, leaving 1 base of the junction unmatched. The CDR3 reads CASSFGTGGTDTQYF. The CDR3, as DNA: TGTGCCAGCAGTTTCGGGACAGGGGGCACAGATACGCAGTATTTT.

This chain uses TRBV11-2 with TRBJ2-3; 10 nucleotides line up with TRBD2. The germline V gene encodes CDR1 SGHAT and CDR2 FQNNGV. After removal of 5 bases from V and 3 bases from J, the junction contained 5 bases not matched to a gene. The CDR3 has 15 residues. The CDR3 coding sequence is TGTGCCAGCAGCGCACTAGCGGGGAGAACAGATACGCAGTATTTT. This gives the protein CASSALAGRTDTQYF.

The chain employs TRBV4-1 and TRBJ1-6; the match to TRBD1 covers 9 bases. The CDR3 is 17 amino acids. The V gene end was trimmed by 1 base and the J gene end by 6 bases; junction bases not matched to a gene: 7. The V gene's germline CDR1 is MGHRA and CDR2 YSYEKL. CDR3 residues: CASSQVAGQGRNSPLHF. The CDR3 region has the DNA TGCGCCAGCAGCCAAGTCGCGGGACAGGGTCGTAATTCACCCCTCCACTTT.

The chain is built from TRBV7-6 and TRBJ2-2; perhaps TRBD2 as D (6 bases). This CDR3 has 16 amino acids. The V end lost 1 base, the J end lost 0 bases, and 9 bases lay between the germline ends. Germline V lookup: CDR1 SGHVS, CDR2 FNYEAQ. The CDR3 protein is CASSLVPGANTGELFF. CDR3 bases: TGTGCCAGCAGCTTAGTCCCGGGGGCGAACACCGGGGAGCTGTTTTTT.

The CDR3 spells CASSQDFAGVNEQFF. The CDR3 DNA reads as TGCGCCAGCAGCCAAGATTTCGCAGGGGTGAATGAGCAGTTCTTC. The V gene is TRBV4-3, the J gene TRBJ2-1, with D possibly being TRBD1 (6 bases). The V end was cut by 0 bases, the J end by 7 bases, with 13 bases between. The germline gives CDR1 LGHNA, CDR2 YSLEER. The CDR3 has 15 amino acids.

The chain uses TRBV27 and TRBJ2-7; D may be TRBD1 (6 bases). The germline V and J ends were trimmed by 0 bases and 2 bases, with 11 bases remaining between them. CDR1 is MNHEY and CDR2 is SMNVEV in the germline V gene (reference sequence). This CDR3 region has 15 residues. The CDR3 loop reads CASSLSDSATYEQYF. In DNA, the CDR3 is TGTGCCAGCAGTTTATCGGACAGCGCTACCTACGAGCAGTACTTC.

In this sample, this clone turned up once. CDR3 sequence reads: CASSWRDTGELFF. The CDR3 bases are TGTGCCAGCAGTTGGAGGGACACCGGGGAGCTGTTTTTT. The chain recombines TRBV12-3 or TRBV12-4 with TRBJ2-2; TRBD2 is a possible D gene (6 bases). Trimming left V 4 bases short and J 3 bases short, with 6 bases between. The CDR3 loop spans 13 amino acids.

The chain is built from TRBV9 and TRBJ1-2, with TRBD1 matching over 9 bases. Per the germline V gene, CDR1 is SGDLS and CDR2 is YYNGEE. The CDR3 loop spans 13 amino acids. V lost 4 bases, J lost 7 bases, and 5 bases stayed unmatched. The CDR3 DNA sequence: TGTGCCAGCAGCTCACAGGGGGCTTTTGGCTACACCTTC. Amino acids: CASSSQGAFGYTF.

This clone was recorded a few times. The chain recombines TRBV6-5 with TRBJ1-2, with D tentatively TRBD1 (6 bases). The CDR3 extends over 15 amino acids. Germline-derived CDR1 and CDR2 are MNHEY and SVGAGI. Trimming removed 2 bases from V and 6 bases from J, with 16 bases in between. CDR3 DNA: TGTGCCAGCAGTTACCTCCAGGGAGGGGGAGATGGCTACACCTTC. It codes for CASSYLQGGGDGYTF.

V is TRBV4-3 and J is TRBJ1-2; 8 bases are a match to TRBD1. This CDR3 region has 17 residues. The germline gives CDR1 LGHNA, CDR2 YSLEER. V lost 0 bases to trimming and J lost 2 bases; unmatched junction nucleotides: 8. For the CDR3, the DNA is TGCGCCAGCAGCCAAGAGCCCCCCCCAGGGGGCAACTATGGCTACACCTTC. This encodes CASSQEPPPGGNYGYTF.

The chain links TRBV14 to TRBJ1-1; perhaps TRBD1 as D (6 bases). The germline V gene encodes CDR1 SGHDN and CDR2 FVKESK. V was shortened by 4 bases and J by 7 bases, with 13 bases between the two germline ends. The CDR3 totals 13 residues. CDR3 in amino acids: CASSPRTAIEAFF. The CDR3, as DNA: TGTGCCAGCAGCCCAAGGACAGCCATTGAAGCTTTCTTT. Full variable domain (remainder filled in from reference TRBV14 and TRBJ1-1): EAGVTQFPSHSVIEKGQTVTLRCDPISGHDNLYWYRRVMGKEIKFLLHFVKESKQDESGMPNNRFLAERTGGTYSTLKVQPAELEDSGVYFCASSPRTAIEAFFGQGTRLTVV.

This sequence joins TRBV19 and TRBJ1-2; 12 bases map to TRBD1. CDR1 LNHDA and CDR2 SQIVND come from the germline V gene (reference sequence). This CDR3 has 15 residues. V shed 5 bases, J shed 2 bases, and the junction held 3 bases outside the gene matches. Here the CDR3 reads CASSLGQGANYGYTF. CDR3 bases: TGTGCCAGTAGTCTGGGACAGGGGGCGAACTATGGCTACACCTTC. The full variable domain, in which reference TRBV19 and TRBJ1-2 provide the parts outside the CDR3, is DGGITQSPKYLFRKEGQNVTLSCEQNLNHDAMYWYRQDPGQGLRLIYYSQIVNDFQKGDIAEGYSVSREKKESFPLTVTSAQKNPTAFYLCASSLGQGANYGYTFGSGTRLTVV.